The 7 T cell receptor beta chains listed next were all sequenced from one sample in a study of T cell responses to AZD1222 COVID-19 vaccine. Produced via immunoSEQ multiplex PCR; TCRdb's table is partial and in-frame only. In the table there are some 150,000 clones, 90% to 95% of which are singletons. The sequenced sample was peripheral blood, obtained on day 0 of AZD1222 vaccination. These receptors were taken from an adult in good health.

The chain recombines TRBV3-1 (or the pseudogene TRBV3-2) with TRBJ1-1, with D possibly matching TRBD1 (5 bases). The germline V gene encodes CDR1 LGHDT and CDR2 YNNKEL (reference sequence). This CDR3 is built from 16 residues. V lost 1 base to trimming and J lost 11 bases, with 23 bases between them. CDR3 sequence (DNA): TGTGCCAGCAGCCAAGTTCGGATTACCGGGGCTCAGTGGGCTTTCTTT. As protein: CASSQVRITGAQWAFF.

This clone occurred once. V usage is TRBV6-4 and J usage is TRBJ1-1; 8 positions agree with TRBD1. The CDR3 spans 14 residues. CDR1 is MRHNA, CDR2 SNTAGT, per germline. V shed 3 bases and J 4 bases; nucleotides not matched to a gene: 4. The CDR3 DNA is TGTGCCAGCAGTGAACAGGGGGACCCCACTGAAGCTTTCTTT. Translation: CASSEQGDPTEAFF.

The CDR3 loop reads CASSLWGNQPQHF. The CDR3 DNA reads TGTGCCAGCAGCTTATGGGGCAATCAGCCCCAGCATTTT. This chain links TRBV11-2 with TRBJ1-5; D gene unclear. Trimming removed 2 bases at V and 2 bases at J, with 4 bases between. The germline CDR1 and CDR2 sequences are SGHAT and FQNNGV. The CDR3 is 13 residues long.

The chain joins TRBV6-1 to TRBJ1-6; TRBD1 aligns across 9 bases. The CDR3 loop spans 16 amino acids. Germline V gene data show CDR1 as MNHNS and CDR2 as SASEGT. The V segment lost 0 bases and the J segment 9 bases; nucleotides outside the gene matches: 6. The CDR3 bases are TGTGCCAGCAGTGAAGCCCCGGGACAGGGACTTTCACCCCTCCACTTT. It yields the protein CASSEAPGQGLSPLHF.

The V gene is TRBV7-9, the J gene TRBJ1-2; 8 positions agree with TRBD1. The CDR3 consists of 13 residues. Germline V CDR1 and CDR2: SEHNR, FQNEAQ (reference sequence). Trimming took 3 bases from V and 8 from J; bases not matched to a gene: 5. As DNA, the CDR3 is TGTGCCAGCAGCTTTCAGGGGGCCGGGGGCTACACCTTC. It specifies CASSFQGAGGYTF.

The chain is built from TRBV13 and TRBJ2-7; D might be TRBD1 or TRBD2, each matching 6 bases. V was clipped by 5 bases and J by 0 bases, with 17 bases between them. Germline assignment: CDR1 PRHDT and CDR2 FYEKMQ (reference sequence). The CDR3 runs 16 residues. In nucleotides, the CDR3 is TGTGCCAGCAGCCCCCGGGGGCCCTCAGCCTCCTACGAGCAGTACTTC. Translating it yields CASSPRGPSASYEQYF.

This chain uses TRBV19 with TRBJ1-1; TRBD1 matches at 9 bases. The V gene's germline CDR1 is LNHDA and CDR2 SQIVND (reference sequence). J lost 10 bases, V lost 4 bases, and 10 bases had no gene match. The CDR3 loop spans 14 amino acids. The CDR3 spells CASSTKTLQGAAFF. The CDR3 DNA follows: TGTGCCAGTAGTACCAAGACCCTACAGGGGGCAGCTTTCTTT.